This entry features one T cell receptor (beta chain) sequence. Its antigen remains unidentified. The CDR3 contains 15 residues. In germline, CDR1 is SGHRS, CDR2 YFSETQ. The sample comes from a study of monozygotic twins with inflammatory bowel disease. Study-level points and caveats: IBD patients shared fewer clonotypes with others than healthy twins, especially with disease activity. Differing immunosuppressive treatments may have added variability to patient repertoires. Support for any single strong IBD-associated signal or clonotype was not found.

Each UMI, carrying a 6-nucleotide sample barcode, came from template switching. After re-calling the 5' RACE reads, TCRdb lists one entry per CDR3 protein, DNA absent. The sample holds around 410,000 distinct CDR3 sequences. The chain couples TRBV5-1 to TRBJ2-5; TCRdb indicates TRBD1, and absent DNA this call remains unverified. The sequenced sample consisted of blood. The sequence derives from a human donor with ulcerative colitis or Crohn's disease, or a healthy co-twin of an affected twin (not recorded which). The CDR3 protein is CASSWETGRQETQYF.